The 10 T cell receptor beta chains below were found in one sample sequenced in a study of identical twins. TCRdb called the 5' RACE reads again in MiXCR, with one record for every CDR3 protein. The data show some 560,000 distinct CDR3 sequences, around 9.6% seen once. This same sample was also taken into another study, of yellow fever vaccine responses in identical twins.

Sequenced material: PBMCs. Receptors were obtained from a woman aged 18-35 years in good health.

The V call is TRBV20-1, the J call TRBJ1-1, with 7 nucleotides matching TRBD1. Per the germline V gene, CDR1 is DFQATT and CDR2 is SNEGSKA (reference sequence). The ends lost 4 bases at V and 0 bases at J; junction bases unmatched: 11. The CDR3 extends over 16 amino acids. As DNA, the CDR3 is TGCAGTGCTAAGGGGGCGTCCGGGAGATTGAACACTGAAGCTTTCTTT. Protein sequence: CSAKGASGRLNTEAFF.

With regard to this clonotype: This may come from a read error, since a much larger clone is one base off. This chain uses TRBV4-3 with TRBJ2-5; D is uncertain. The CDR3 runs 14 residues. Germline V gives CDR1 LGHNA, CDR2 YSLEER. The DNA for the CDR3 is TGCACCAGCAGCCAAGGCCCCTCCCAAGAGACCCAGTACTTC. It translates to CTSSQGPSQETQYF.

This clonotype was observed many times. This chain connects TRBV6-1 to TRBJ2-1; D may be TRBD2 (5 bases). Germline V CDR1 and CDR2: MNHNS, SASEGT. The CDR3 length is 14 residues. With 5 bases removed from V and 5 bases from J, the gap between germline ends came to 13 bases. Written as DNA, the CDR3 is TGTGCCAGCAGTAGCCAAGAGGGAGACAATGAGCAGTTCTTC. This translates into CASSSQEGDNEQFF.

The chain combines TRBV29-1 with TRBJ1-1; tentatively, D is TRBD1 (5 bases). Germline V gives CDR1 SQVTM, CDR2 ANQGSEA. The CDR3 runs 15 residues. V was pared by 6 bases and J by 5 bases, with 22 bases between. CDR3 nucleotides: TGCAGCGTCGCGACCGGGACCCCCACAGGAACTGAAGCTTTCTTT. It translates to CSVATGTPTGTEAFF.

The table lists this clonotype with a few counts. The chain uses TRBV4-3 and TRBJ2-3; 13 bases map to TRBD2. V dropped 1 base and J dropped 0; count of bases not matched to a gene: 4. CDR1 is LGHNA and CDR2 is YSLEER in the germline V gene. The length of the CDR3 is 18 residues. CDR3 bases: TGCGCCAGCAGCCAAGGATCACTAGCGGGAGGGAGCACAGATACGCAGTATTTT. Amino acid sequence: CASSQGSLAGGSTDTQYF.

This clonotype has only a few counts. This sequence joins TRBV20-1 and TRBJ2-5; maybe TRBD1 (5 bases). V was trimmed by 6 bases and J by 1 base, leaving 15 bases between them. This CDR3 has 14 residues. The germline CDR1 and CDR2 sequences are DFQATT and SNEGSKA (reference sequence). Here the CDR3 DNA reads TGCAGTGCCAGAAGACAGAAGGGCCAAGAGACCCAGTACTTC. This sequence encodes CSARRQKGQETQYF.

This rearrangement joins TRBV20-1 to TRBJ2-7; 9 bases are shared with TRBD1. V trimming: 6 bases; J trimming: 1 base; junction bases outside the gene matches: 13. Germline V gene lookup returns CDR1 DFQATT and CDR2 SNEGSKA (reference sequence). This CDR3 has 16 amino acids. The CDR3 here is CSAPRRGTGSSYEQYF. The DNA for the CDR3 is TGCAGTGCACCTAGGAGGGGGACAGGGAGTTCCTACGAGCAGTACTTC.

The table lists this clonotype with many counts. The rearrangement links TRBV4-1 to TRBJ2-3; D is possibly TRBD1 or TRBD2 (5 bases each). Germline V gene sequence: CDR1 MGHRA, CDR2 YSYEKL. The V gene lost 2 bases and the J gene lost 4 bases, with 16 bases spanning the gap. This CDR3 contains 16 residues. The CDR3 DNA reads as TGCGCCAGCAGCCAACAACCGTCAAGGGACGCAGATACGCAGTATTTT. This encodes CASSQQPSRDADTQYF.

The CDR3 nucleotides are TGCAGTGCTAGAGGAGGTGGAGGGGATTTCACAGATACGCAGTATTTT. Protein product: CSARGGGGDFTDTQYF. V gene TRBV20-1 combines with J gene TRBJ2-3; a possible D gene is TRBD2 (6 bases). CDR3 length: 16 residues. Germline-derived CDR1 and CDR2 are DFQATT and SNEGSKA (reference sequence). The V end lost 1 base, the J end lost 2 bases, and 16 bases lay between the germline ends.

This clonotype was found many times. CDR3 in DNA: TGTGCCAGCAGTTTCGGGGCTGAGCAGTACTTC. It is translated as CASSFGAEQYF. The chain carries TRBV12-3 or TRBV12-4 and TRBJ2-7; D possibly matches TRBD1 or TRBD2 (5 bases each). Trimming stripped 3 bases from V and 7 bases from J, with 7 bases between. This CDR3 is 11 amino acids long.